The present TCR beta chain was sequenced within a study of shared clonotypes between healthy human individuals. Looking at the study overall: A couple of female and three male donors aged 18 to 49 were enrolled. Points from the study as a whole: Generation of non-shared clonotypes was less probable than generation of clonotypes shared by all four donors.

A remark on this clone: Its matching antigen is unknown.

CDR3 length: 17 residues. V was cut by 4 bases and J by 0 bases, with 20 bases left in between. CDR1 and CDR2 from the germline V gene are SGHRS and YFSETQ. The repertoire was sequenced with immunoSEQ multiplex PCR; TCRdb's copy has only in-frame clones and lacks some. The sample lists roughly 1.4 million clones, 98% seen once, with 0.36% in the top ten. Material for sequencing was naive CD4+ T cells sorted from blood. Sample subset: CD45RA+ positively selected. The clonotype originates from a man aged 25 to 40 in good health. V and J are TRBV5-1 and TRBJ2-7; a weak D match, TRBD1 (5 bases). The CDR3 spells CASSPGWGSTYSYEQYF. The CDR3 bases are TGCGCCAGCAGCCCTGGTTGGGGCAGCACGTACTCCTACGAGCAGTACTTC.